The sample holds one count of the clone carrying this T cell receptor beta chain. The data derive from a study of cytomegalovirus exposure and HLA in healthy donors. The primer mix had 60 Vbeta and 13 Jbeta primers. The protocol was immunoSEQ multiplex PCR, while the TCRdb copy is restricted to in-frame clones and leaves out a portion. This sample has about 98,000 clones; roughly 82% occur once, and the top ten carry 7.5% to 9.5%. Trimming removed 1 base at V and 0 bases at J, with 8 bases between. The CDR3 covers 15 residues. Germline V lookup: CDR1 SGHTS, CDR2 YDEGEE. The sample taken for sequencing was PBMCs. The genes are TRBV5-8 and TRBJ1-5; D is ambiguous. The TCR sequence derives from a human donor in good health. CDR3 protein: CASSLWAVSNQPQHF. CDR3 sequence (DNA): TGTGCCAGCAGCTTGTGGGCAGTTAGCAATCAGCCCCAGCATTTT.